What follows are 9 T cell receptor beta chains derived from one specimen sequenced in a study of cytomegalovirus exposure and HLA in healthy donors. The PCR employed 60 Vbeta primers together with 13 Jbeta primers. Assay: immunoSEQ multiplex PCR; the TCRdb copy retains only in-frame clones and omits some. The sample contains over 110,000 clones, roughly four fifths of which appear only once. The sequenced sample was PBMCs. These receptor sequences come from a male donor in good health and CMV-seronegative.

The CDR3 is CASSLVLTSGSSTDTQYF. CDR3 DNA: TGTGCCAGCAGCTTAGTTCTGACTAGCGGTTCAAGCACAGATACGCAGTATTTT. The V call is TRBV11-2, the J call TRBJ2-3; 9 positions agree with TRBD2. The CDR3 loop spans 18 amino acids. V trimming: 1 base; J trimming: 0 bases; junction bases outside the gene matches: 8. Germline lookup yields CDR1 SGHAT and CDR2 FQNNGV.

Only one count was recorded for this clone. CDR3 sequence: CASRPAGQATCFQYF. In nucleotides, the CDR3 is TGTGCCAGCAGACCTGCGGGACAGGCAACCTGTTTCCAGTACTTC. The chain recombines TRBV28 with TRBJ2-7, with 8 bases lining up with TRBD1. The ends lost 6 bases at V and 10 bases at J; junction bases unmatched: 17. This CDR3 region has 15 residues. Germline CDR1 is MDHEN and CDR2 is SYDVKM.

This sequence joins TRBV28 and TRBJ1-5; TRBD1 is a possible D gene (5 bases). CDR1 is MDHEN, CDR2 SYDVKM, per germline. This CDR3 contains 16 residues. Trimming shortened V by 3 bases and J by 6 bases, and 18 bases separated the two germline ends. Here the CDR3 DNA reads TGTGCCAGCAGTTTGATACAGGTACTGTACGGTCAGCCCCAGCATTTT. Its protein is CASSLIQVLYGQPQHF.

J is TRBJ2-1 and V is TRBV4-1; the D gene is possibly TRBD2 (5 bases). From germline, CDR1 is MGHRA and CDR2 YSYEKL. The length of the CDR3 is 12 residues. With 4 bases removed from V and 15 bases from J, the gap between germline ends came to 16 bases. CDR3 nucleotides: TGCGCCAGCAGCCCCAACGGGAAGCTTGCGTTCTTC. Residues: CASSPNGKLAFF.

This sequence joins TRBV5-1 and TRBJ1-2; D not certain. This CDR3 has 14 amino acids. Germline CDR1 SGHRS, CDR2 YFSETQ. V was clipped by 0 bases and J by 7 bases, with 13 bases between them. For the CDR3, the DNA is TGCGCCAGCAGCTTGGAATCAGTCACCTCTGGCTACACCTTC. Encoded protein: CASSLESVTSGYTF.

The CDR3 nucleotides read TGTGCCAGCAGCCCGGTCGGGGTATCCTACGAGCAGTACTTC. Translation: CASSPVGVSYEQYF. This chain links TRBV5-6 with TRBJ2-5; the D gene is possibly TRBD2 (5 bases). The closer fit of TRBJ2-7 to the DNA end suggests the J call may be wrong. Per the germline V gene, CDR1 is SGHDT and CDR2 is YYEEEE. The CDR3 covers 14 residues.

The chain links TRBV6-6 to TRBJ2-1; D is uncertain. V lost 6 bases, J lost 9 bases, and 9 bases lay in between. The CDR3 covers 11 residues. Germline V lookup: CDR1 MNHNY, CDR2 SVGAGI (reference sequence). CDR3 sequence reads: CASSAIAEQFF. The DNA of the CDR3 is TGTGCCAGCAGCGCGATAGCTGAGCAGTTCTTC.

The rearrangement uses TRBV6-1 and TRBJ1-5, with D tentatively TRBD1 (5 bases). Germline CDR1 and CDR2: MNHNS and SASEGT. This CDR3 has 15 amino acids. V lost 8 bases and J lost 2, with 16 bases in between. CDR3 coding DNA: TGTGCCAGCGAATTACAGGCGTGGGGCAATCAGCCCCAGCATTTT. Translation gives CASELQAWGNQPQHF.

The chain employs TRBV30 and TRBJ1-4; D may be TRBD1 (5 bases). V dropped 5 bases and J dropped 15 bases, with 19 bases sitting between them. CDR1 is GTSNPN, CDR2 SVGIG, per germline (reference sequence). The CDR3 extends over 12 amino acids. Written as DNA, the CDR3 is TGTGCCTGGGGATGGGGGGTTGGCTGGATGTTTTTT. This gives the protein CAWGWGVGWMFF.